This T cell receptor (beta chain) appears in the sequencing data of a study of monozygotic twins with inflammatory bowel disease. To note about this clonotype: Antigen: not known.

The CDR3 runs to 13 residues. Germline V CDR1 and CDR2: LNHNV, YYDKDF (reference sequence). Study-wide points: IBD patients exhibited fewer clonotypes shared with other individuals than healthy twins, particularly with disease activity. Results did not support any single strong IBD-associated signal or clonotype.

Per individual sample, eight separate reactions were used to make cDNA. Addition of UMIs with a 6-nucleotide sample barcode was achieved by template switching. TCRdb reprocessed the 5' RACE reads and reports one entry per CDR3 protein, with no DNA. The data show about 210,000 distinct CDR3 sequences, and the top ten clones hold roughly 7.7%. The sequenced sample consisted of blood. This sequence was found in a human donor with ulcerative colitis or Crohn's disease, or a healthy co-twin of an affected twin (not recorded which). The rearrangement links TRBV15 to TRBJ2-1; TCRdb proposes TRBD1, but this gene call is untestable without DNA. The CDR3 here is CATSREKQGQQFF.